The 23 T cell receptor beta chains below were found in one sample sequenced in a study of T cell responses to AZD1222 COVID-19 vaccine. Clones were sequenced by immunoSEQ multiplex PCR, and TCRdb holds only the in-frame ones, with some missing. Of fewer than 150,000 clones listed, 92% are singletons. Specimen: peripheral blood, collected 28 days after the second AZD1222 dose. These receptors all stem from an adult who received the AZD1222 COVID-19 vaccine.

The gene calls are TRBV5-1 and TRBJ2-1; D uncertain. The V end lost 0 bases, the J end lost 4 bases, and 5 bases lay between the germline ends. The CDR3 is 13 amino acids. Germline values: CDR1 SGHRS, CDR2 YFSETQ. CDR3 residues: CASSLAVYNEQFF. The CDR3 DNA reads TGCGCCAGCAGCTTGGCCGTATACAATGAGCAGTTCTTC.

The chain recombines TRBV4-1 with TRBJ1-1; TRBD1 aligns across 7 bases. This CDR3 contains 15 residues. Germline V CDR1 and CDR2: MGHRA, YSYEKL. Trimming took 4 bases from V and 0 from J; bases not matched to a gene: 5. CDR3 nucleotide sequence: TGCGCCAGCAGCCCGCGACAGGGAATGAACACTGAAGCTTTCTTT. Its protein product is CASSPRQGMNTEAFF.

The count of this clone is one. The V and J genes are TRBV3-1 (or the pseudogene TRBV3-2) and TRBJ2-7; D is unresolved. This CDR3 is built from 13 residues. Germline-derived CDR1 and CDR2 are LGHDT and YNNKEL (reference sequence). With 2 bases removed from V and 1 base from J, the gap between germline ends came to 6 bases. CDR3: CASSQSISYEQYF. The CDR3 DNA sequence: TGTGCCAGCAGCCAATCTATTTCCTACGAGCAGTACTTC.

The CDR3 DNA follows: TGTGCCAGCAGTTCCCCCGGCAGTTACACTGAAGCTTTCTTT. Translated: CASSSPGSYTEAFF. This chain joins TRBV28 and TRBJ1-1; D gene unclear. In germline, CDR1 is MDHEN, CDR2 SYDVKM. V was shortened by 4 bases and J by 3 bases, with 12 bases between the two germline ends. The CDR3 is 14 residues long.

The V call is TRBV4-1, the J call TRBJ2-7; 10 nucleotides align to TRBD2. Germline loops: CDR1 MGHRA, CDR2 YSYEKL. There are 14 residues in the CDR3. V shed 1 base and J 3 bases; nucleotides not matched to a gene: 0. The CDR3 region has the DNA TGCGCCAGCAGCCAAGCTAGCGGGGGCTACGAGCAGTACTTC. Residues: CASSQASGGYEQYF.

About this clone itself: Germline is not matched at one junction end, which may reflect a read error. The chain uses TRBV7-7 and TRBJ2-2, with D possibly being TRBD2 (5 bases). The CDR3 covers 12 residues. Germline CDR1 and CDR2: SSHAT and FNYEAQ (reference sequence). In DNA, the CDR3 is TGTGCTAGCAGCTTAGCGCGTGGGGAGCTGTTTTTT. It is translated as CASSLARGELFF.

The V gene is TRBV7-9, the J gene TRBJ1-4; TRBD1 is a possible D gene (5 bases). The V gene's germline CDR1 is SEHNR and CDR2 FQNEAQ (reference sequence). This CDR3 comprises 16 residues. Between the trimmed V and J ends, which lost 1 base and 0 bases, there was a span of 9 bases. CDR3 coding DNA: TGTGCCAGCAGCTTAGGGGGGATTGCAACTAATGAAAAACTGTTTTTT. Translating gives CASSLGGIATNEKLFF.

This clone was seen just once. The V call is TRBV28, the J call TRBJ1-5, with D uncertain. The germline CDR1 and CDR2 sequences are MDHEN and SYDVKM. Trimming stripped 2 bases from V and 4 bases from J, with 6 bases between. The CDR3 totals 13 residues. The CDR3 loop is CASSLTINQPQHF. The CDR3 DNA follows: TGTGCCAGCAGTTTAACCATAAATCAGCCCCAGCATTTT.

This clone turned up a few times. J is TRBJ1-2 and V is TRBV28, with 10 bases fitting TRBD1. The CDR3 is 16 amino acids. Per the germline V gene, CDR1 is MDHEN and CDR2 is SYDVKM. After removal of 5 bases from V and 5 bases from J, the junction contained 11 bases not matched to a gene. The CDR3 sequence: CASSLLGTGALYGYTF. DNA for the CDR3: TGTGCCAGCAGTCTGCTTGGGACAGGGGCCTTATATGGCTACACCTTC.

This chain links TRBV6-1 with TRBJ1-2; weak D call: TRBD1 (5 bases). The CDR3 runs 17 residues. V was shortened by 2 bases and J by 3 bases, with 19 bases between the two germline ends. Germline assignment: CDR1 MNHNS and CDR2 SASEGT. DNA of the CDR3: TGTGCCAGCAGTGAACAGGGAGGAAGAGGTCTAGACTATGGCTACACCTTC. It translates to CASSEQGGRGLDYGYTF.

The chain joins TRBV2 to TRBJ2-1; 13 bases match TRBD2. This CDR3 contains 19 residues. V shed 5 bases and J 0 bases; nucleotides not matched to a gene: 10. Germline CDR1 is SNHLY and CDR2 is FYNNEI. CDR3 sequence reads: CASSSQSGLAGSSYNEQFF. For the CDR3, the DNA is TGTGCCAGCAGTTCTCAATCGGGACTAGCGGGGAGCTCCTACAATGAGCAGTTCTTC. The full variable domain, its missing parts supplied by reference TRBV2 and TRBJ2-1, is EPEVTQTPSHQVTQMGQEVILRCVPISNHLYFYWYRQILGQKVEFLVSFYNNEISEKSEIFDDQFSVERPDGSNFTLKIRSTKLEDSAMYFCASSSQSGLAGSSYNEQFFGPGTRLTVL.

The CDR3 DNA follows: TGTGCCAGCACCCTAGATAACACCGGGGAGCTGTTTTTT. Its translation: CASTLDNTGELFF. J is TRBJ2-2 and V is TRBV5-4; D gene unclear. The CDR3 spans 13 residues. V was shortened by 6 bases and J by 2 bases, with 8 bases between the two germline ends. CDR1 and CDR2 from the germline V gene are SGHNT and YYREEE (reference sequence).

The gene calls are TRBV10-2 and TRBJ2-5; TRBD2 is a possible D gene (6 bases). V lost 8 bases, J lost 3 bases, and 13 bases lay in between. CDR1 WSHSY and CDR2 SAAADI come from the germline V gene. The CDR3 length is 13 residues. The CDR3 coding sequence is TGCGCCAGCCAAAGACTAGGCGAAGAGACCCAGTACTTC. This encodes CASQRLGEETQYF.

The chain is built from TRBV11-2 and TRBJ1-1, with 9 bases identical to TRBD1. This CDR3 has 16 residues. CDR1 is SGHAT, CDR2 FQNNGV, per germline. Trimming cost V 5 bases and J 1 base; bases outside gene matches: 8. CDR3 amino acids: CASSQHLQGANTEAFF. In nucleotides, the CDR3 is TGTGCCAGCAGCCAGCACCTACAGGGGGCGAACACTGAAGCTTTCTTT.

The chain is built from TRBV4-2 and TRBJ1-2, with TRBD1 matching 7 bases. Germline CDR1 reads LGHNA; CDR2 reads YNFKEQ. The V segment lost 0 bases and the J segment 4 bases; nucleotides outside the gene matches: 8. The CDR3 spans 16 residues. The CDR3 DNA reads as TGTGCCAGCAGCCAAGAGGCGGCAGGGGGGACCTATGGCTACACCTTC. The encoded protein is CASSQEAAGGTYGYTF.

The chain is built from TRBV27 and TRBJ2-2; 8 bases line up with TRBD1. Germline V gene sequence: CDR1 MNHEY, CDR2 SMNVEV (reference sequence). The CDR3 consists of 14 residues. V dropped 6 bases and J dropped 4; count of bases not matched to a gene: 4. The CDR3 sequence: CASSNTGGTGELFF. The CDR3 bases are TGTGCCAGCAGCAATACAGGGGGCACCGGGGAGCTGTTTTTT.

The chain recombines TRBV7-9 with TRBJ1-6; no reliable D call. V dropped 1 base and J dropped 9 bases, with 13 bases sitting between them. This CDR3 region has 15 residues. From germline, CDR1 is SEHNR and CDR2 FQNEAQ (reference sequence). The CDR3 DNA is TGTGCCAGCAGCTTAGTAACGGCAGGTTTTTCACCCCTCCACTTT. This codes for CASSLVTAGFSPLHF.

The chain is built from TRBV5-1 and TRBJ2-7, with D possibly matching TRBD1 (5 bases). Trimming removed 2 bases from V and 6 bases from J, with 15 bases in between. This CDR3 is 14 amino acids long. The V gene's germline CDR1 is SGHRS and CDR2 YFSETQ. The CDR3 is CASSFEQGGSEQYF. DNA for the CDR3: TGCGCCAGCAGCTTCGAGCAGGGTGGATCCGAGCAGTACTTC.

This sequence joins TRBV5-4 and TRBJ2-3; the D is unclear. Trimming took off 5 bases at V and 4 bases at J, with 14 bases between the two ends. Germline CDR1 SGHNT, CDR2 YYREEE (reference sequence). The CDR3 loop spans 14 amino acids. DNA of the CDR3: TGTGCCAGCAGTAAGGGTGGAGTGGCAGATACGCAGTATTTT. Its translation is CASSKGGVADTQYF.

This chain joins TRBV29-1 and TRBJ2-1, with D unresolved. Germline assignment: CDR1 SQVTM and CDR2 ANQGSEA. The germline V and J ends were trimmed by 3 bases and 0 bases, with 15 bases remaining between them. CDR3 length: 16 amino acids. The CDR3 spells CSVESNPRPSYNEQFF. The CDR3 nucleotides are TGCAGCGTTGAGTCGAATCCAAGACCCTCCTACAATGAGCAGTTCTTC.

V usage is TRBV7-9 and J usage is TRBJ1-2; 8 bases map to TRBD1. After removal of 5 bases from V and 3 bases from J, the junction contained 8 bases not matched to a gene. Germline V gene sequence: CDR1 SEHNR, CDR2 FQNEAQ (reference sequence). The CDR3 spans 15 residues. The CDR3 reads CASSSQGAIDYGYTF. DNA for the CDR3: TGTGCCAGCAGCAGCCAGGGGGCGATCGACTATGGCTACACCTTC.

The rearrangement joins TRBV28 to TRBJ1-6, with TRBD1 matching over 7 bases. J lost 7 bases, V lost 3 bases, and 9 bases had no gene match. The CDR3 length is 16 residues. Per the germline V gene, CDR1 is MDHEN and CDR2 is SYDVKM. The CDR3 bases are TGTGCCAGCAGTTTCCGGACAGGAGTAGAGAATTCACCCCTCCACTTT. Its protein is CASSFRTGVENSPLHF.

The genes are TRBV24-1 and TRBJ2-3; TRBD2 matches 11 bases. The CDR3 has 15 residues. Germline CDR1 reads KGHDR; CDR2 reads SFDVKD. The V gene end was trimmed by 10 bases and the J gene end by 4 bases; junction bases not matched to a gene: 9. The CDR3 loop is CATTRLAGWADTQYF. In DNA form, the CDR3 reads TGTGCCACGACCAGACTAGCGGGGTGGGCAGATACGCAGTATTTT.